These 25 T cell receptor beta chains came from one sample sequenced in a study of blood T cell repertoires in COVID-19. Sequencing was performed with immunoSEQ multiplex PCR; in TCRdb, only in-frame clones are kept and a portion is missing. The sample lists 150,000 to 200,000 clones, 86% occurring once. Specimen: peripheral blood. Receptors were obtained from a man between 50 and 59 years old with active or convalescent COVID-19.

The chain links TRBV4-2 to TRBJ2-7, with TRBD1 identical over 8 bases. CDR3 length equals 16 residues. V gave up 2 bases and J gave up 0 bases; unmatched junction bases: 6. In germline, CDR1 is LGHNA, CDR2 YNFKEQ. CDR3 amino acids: CASSQSPGQDSYEQYF. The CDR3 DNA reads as TGTGCCAGCAGCCAATCTCCGGGACAGGACTCCTACGAGCAGTACTTC.

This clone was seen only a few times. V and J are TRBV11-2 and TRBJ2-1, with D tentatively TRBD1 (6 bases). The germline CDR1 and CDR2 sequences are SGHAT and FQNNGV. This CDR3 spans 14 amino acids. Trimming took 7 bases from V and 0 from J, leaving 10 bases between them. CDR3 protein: CASTLGGSYNEQFF. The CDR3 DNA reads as TGTGCCAGCACGTTAGGGGGCTCCTACAATGAGCAGTTCTTC.

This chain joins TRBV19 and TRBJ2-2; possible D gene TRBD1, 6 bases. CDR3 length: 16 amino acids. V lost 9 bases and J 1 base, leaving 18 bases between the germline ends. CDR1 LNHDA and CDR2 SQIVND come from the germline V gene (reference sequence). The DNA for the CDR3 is TGTGCCAGAACTCCCGGGACACTGCGGAACACCGGGGAGCTGTTTTTT. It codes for CARTPGTLRNTGELFF. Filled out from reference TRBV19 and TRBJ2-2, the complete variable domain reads DGGITQSPKYLFRKEGQNVTLSCEQNLNHDAMYWYRQDPGQGLRLIYYSQIVNDFQKGDIAEGYSVSREKKESFPLTVTSAQKNPTAFYLCARTPGTLRNTGELFFGEGSRLTVL.

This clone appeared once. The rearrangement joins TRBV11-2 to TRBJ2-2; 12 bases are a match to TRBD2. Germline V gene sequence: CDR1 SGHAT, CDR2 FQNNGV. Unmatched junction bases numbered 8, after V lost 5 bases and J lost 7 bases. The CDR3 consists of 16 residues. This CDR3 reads CASSPGLAGGVGELFF. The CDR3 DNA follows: TGTGCCAGCAGCCCAGGTCTAGCGGGAGGGGTCGGGGAGCTGTTTTTT.

This CDR3 reads CASSLGAGDVDTQYF. The CDR3, as DNA: TGTGCCAGCAGCTTAGGAGCGGGGGATGTAGATACGCAGTATTTT. This chain connects TRBV7-3 to TRBJ2-3; 8 bases are shared with TRBD2. J gave up 5 bases and V 2 bases, and 6 bases lay outside the gene matches. This CDR3 comprises 15 residues. CDR1 and CDR2 from the germline V gene are SGHTA and FQGTGA.

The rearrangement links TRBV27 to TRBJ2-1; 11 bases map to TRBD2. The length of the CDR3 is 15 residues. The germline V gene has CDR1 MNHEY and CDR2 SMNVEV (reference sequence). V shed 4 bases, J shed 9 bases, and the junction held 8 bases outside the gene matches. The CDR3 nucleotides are TGTGCCAGCAGTTCCTCCGGGACTAGCGGTGCTGAGCAGTTCTTC. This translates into CASSSSGTSGAEQFF.

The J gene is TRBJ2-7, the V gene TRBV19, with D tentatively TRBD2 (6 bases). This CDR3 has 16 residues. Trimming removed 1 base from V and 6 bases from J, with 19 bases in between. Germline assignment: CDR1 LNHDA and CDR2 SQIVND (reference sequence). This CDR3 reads CASSIVPAGSMGEQYF. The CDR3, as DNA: TGTGCCAGTAGTATAGTTCCGGCGGGATCCATGGGCGAGCAGTACTTC.

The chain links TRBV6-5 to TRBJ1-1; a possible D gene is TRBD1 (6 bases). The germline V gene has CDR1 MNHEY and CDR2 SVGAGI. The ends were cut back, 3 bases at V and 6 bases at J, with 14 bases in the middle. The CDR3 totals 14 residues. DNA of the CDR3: TGTGCCAGCAGTTATTCAACAGGGAGCCCTGAAGCTTTCTTT. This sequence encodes CASSYSTGSPEAFF.

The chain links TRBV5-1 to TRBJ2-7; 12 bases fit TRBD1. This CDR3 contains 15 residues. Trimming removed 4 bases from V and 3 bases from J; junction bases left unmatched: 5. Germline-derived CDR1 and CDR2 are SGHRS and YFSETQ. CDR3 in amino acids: CASSLRDRGLYEQYF. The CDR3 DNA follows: TGCGCCAGCAGCCTCCGGGACAGGGGGCTCTACGAGCAGTACTTC.

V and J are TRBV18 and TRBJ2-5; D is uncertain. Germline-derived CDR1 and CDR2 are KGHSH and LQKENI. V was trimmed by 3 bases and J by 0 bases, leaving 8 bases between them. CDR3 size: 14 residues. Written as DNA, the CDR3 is TGTGCCAGCTCACCTGGCAGGAACCAAGAGACCCAGTACTTC. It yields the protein CASSPGRNQETQYF.

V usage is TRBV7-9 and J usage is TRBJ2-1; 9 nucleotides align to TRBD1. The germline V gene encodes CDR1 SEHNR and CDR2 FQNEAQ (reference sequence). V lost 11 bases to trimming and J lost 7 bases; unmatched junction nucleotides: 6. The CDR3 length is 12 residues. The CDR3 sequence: CAGVGQGNEQFF. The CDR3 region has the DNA TGTGCCGGGGTGGGACAGGGAAATGAGCAGTTCTTC.

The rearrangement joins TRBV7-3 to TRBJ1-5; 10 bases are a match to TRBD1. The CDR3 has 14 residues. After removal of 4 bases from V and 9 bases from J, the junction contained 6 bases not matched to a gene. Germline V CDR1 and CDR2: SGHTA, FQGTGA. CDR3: CASSWGQGRTPQHF. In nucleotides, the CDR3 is TGTGCCAGCAGCTGGGGACAGGGGCGTACGCCCCAGCATTTT.

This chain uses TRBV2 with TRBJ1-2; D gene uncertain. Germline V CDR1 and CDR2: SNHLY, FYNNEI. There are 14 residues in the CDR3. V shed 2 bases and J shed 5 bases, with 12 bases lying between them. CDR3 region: CASSEYTASYGYTF. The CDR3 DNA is TGTGCCAGCAGTGAATATACAGCCTCGTATGGCTACACCTTC.

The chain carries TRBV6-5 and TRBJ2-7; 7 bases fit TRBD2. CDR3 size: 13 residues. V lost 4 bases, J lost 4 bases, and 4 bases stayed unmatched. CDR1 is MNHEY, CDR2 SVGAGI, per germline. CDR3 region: CASSLGGRYEQYF. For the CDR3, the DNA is TGTGCCAGCAGTTTGGGGGGGAGGTACGAGCAGTACTTC.

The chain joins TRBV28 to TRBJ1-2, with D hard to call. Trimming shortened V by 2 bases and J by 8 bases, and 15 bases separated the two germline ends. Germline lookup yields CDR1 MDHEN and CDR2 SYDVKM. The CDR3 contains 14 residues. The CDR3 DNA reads TGTGCCAGCAGTTTAGGGCGGGCAATTAGGGGCTACACCTTC. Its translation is CASSLGRAIRGYTF.

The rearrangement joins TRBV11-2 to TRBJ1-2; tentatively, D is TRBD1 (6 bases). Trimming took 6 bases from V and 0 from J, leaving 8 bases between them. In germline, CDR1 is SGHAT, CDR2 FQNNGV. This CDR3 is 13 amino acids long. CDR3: CASSSGANYGYTF. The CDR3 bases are TGTGCCAGCAGTTCAGGGGCTAACTATGGCTACACCTTC.

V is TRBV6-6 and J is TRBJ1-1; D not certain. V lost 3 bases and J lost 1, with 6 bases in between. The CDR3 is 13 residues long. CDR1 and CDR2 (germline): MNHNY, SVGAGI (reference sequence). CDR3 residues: CASSYGGNTEAFF. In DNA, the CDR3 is TGTGCCAGCAGTTATGGCGGGAACACTGAAGCTTTCTTT.

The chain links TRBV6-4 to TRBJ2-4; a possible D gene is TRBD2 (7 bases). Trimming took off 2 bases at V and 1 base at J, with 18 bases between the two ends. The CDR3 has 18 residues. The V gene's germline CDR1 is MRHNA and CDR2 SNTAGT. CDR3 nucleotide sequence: TGTGCCAGCAGTGACACGGGGGCCGCGGGAGCGGCCAAAAACATTCAGTACTTC. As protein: CASSDTGAAGAAKNIQYF.

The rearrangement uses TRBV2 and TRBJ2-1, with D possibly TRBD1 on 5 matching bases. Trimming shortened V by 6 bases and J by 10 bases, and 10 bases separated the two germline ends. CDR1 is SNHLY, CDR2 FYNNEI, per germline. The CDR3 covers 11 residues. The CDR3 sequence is CASSAYREQFF. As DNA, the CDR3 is TGTGCCAGCAGCGCTTACAGGGAGCAGTTCTTC.

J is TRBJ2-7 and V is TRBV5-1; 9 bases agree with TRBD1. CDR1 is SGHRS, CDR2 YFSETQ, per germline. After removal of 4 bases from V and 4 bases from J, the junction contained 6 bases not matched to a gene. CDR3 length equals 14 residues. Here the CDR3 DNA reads TGCGCCAGCAGCACCTCCGGGACAGGGTACGAGCAGTACTTC. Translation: CASSTSGTGYEQYF.

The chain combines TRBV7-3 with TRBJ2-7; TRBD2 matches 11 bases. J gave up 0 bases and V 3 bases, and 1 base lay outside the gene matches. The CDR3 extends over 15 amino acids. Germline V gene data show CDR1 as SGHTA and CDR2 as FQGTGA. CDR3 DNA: TGTGCCAGCAGCTTCACTAGCGGGAGCTCCTACGAGCAGTACTTC. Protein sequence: CASSFTSGSSYEQYF.

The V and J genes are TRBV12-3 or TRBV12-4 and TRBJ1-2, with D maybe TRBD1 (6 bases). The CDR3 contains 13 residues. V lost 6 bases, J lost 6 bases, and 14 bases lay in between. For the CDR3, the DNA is TGTGCCAGCAGGCTACAGGGACCCCATGGCTACACCTTC. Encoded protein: CASRLQGPHGYTF.

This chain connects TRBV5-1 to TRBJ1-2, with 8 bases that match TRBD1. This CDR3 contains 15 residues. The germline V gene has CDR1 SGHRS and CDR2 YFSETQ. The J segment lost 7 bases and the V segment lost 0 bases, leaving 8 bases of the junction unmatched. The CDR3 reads CASSLDSQGASGYTF. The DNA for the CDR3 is TGCGCCAGCAGCTTGGATTCGCAGGGGGCGAGTGGCTACACCTTC.

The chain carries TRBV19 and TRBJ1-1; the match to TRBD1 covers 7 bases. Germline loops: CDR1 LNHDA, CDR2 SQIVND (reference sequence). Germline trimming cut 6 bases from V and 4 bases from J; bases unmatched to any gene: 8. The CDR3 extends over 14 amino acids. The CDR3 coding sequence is TGTGCCAGTAGCACAGGGGTCCGGGGCACTGAAGCTTTCTTT. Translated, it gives CASSTGVRGTEAFF.

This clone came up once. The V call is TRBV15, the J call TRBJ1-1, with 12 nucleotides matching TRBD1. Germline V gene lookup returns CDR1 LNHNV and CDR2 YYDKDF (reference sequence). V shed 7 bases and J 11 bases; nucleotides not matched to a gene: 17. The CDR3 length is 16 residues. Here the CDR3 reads CATTPLLGQGAMAAFF. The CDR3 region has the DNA TGTGCCACCACCCCGCTTCTGGGACAGGGGGCGATGGCGGCTTTCTTT. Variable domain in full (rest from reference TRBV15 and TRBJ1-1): DAMVIQNPRYQVTQFGKPVTLSCSQTLNHNVMYWYQQKSSQAPKLLFHYYDKDFNNEADTPDNFQSRRPNTSFCFLDIRSPGLGDTAMYLCATTPLLGQGAMAAFFGQGTRLTVV.